Listed below are T cell receptor beta chains from one sample, sequenced in a study of cytomegalovirus exposure and HLA in healthy donors. Measured with immunoSEQ multiplex PCR; TCRdb has only the in-frame clones, and not every one. The data show roughly 180,000 clones, with roughly 82% seen just once and more than 0.95% held by the top ten. What was sequenced was PBMCs. The receptors come from a girl between 2 and 10 years old in good health and CMV-seropositive. The CDR3 runs from the conserved cysteine through the conserved F or W. The D gene is left open where the match is weak. Only some rows state a clone size, as once, few, many or a class for expanded clones.

>NA|TRBV28|NA|TRBJ1-1
CASSRNRQASVAFF
TGTGCCAGCAGCCGGAACCGACAGGCATCAGTGGCTTTCTTT
>once|TRBV7-8|TRBD2|TRBJ2-3
CASSSKGGLAEDTQYF
TGTGCCAGCAGCTCCAAGGGGGGACTAGCGGAAGATACGCAGTATTTT
>NA|TRBV25-1|NA|TRBJ1-4
CASRSPEKLFF
TGTGCCAGCAGGTCTCCCGAAAAACTGTTTTTT
>NA|TRBV18|TRBD1|TRBJ1-1
CASSPPDRVEAFF
TGTGCCAGCTCACCACCCGACAGGGTTGAAGCTTTCTTT
>NA|TRBV6-6|TRBD1|TRBJ1-4
CASSDRGADEKLFF
TGTGCCAGCAGTGACAGGGGAGCGGATGAAAAACTGTTTTTT
>NA|TRBV7-3|TRBD2|TRBJ2-3
CASREPGHRLAGTRRGPDTQYF
TGTGCCAGCAGGGAACCGGGACATCGACTAGCGGGAACGCGGAGGGGCCCAGATACGCAGTATTTT
>NA|TRBV6-1|NA|TRBJ2-1
CASSDYSAGFYSFF
TGTGCCAGCAGTGACTATTCCGCGGGCTTCTACAGCTTCTTC
>once|TRBV7-2|NA|TRBJ2-4
CASSFDTVAKNIQYF
TGTGCCAGCAGCTTCGACACGGTAGCCAAAAACATTCAGTACTTC
>NA|TRBV5-1|TRBD1|TRBJ1-2
CASSYRTGVYGYTF
TGCGCCAGCAGCTACCGGACAGGGGTCTATGGCTACACCTTC
>NA|TRBV5-1|TRBD2|TRBJ2-1
CASSYSGLAGTGKSYNEQFF
TGCGCCAGCAGCTACTCCGGACTAGCGGGGACGGGGAAATCCTACAATGAGCAGTTCTTC
>NA|TRBV5-4|TRBD1|TRBJ1-2
CASSLAWDRRYGYTF
TGTGCCAGCAGCTTGGCATGGGACAGAAGATATGGCTACACCTTC
>NA|TRBV10-3|NA|TRBJ2-3
CAISGTASSTDTQYF
TGTGCCATCAGTGGGACAGCCTCTAGCACAGATACGCAGTATTTT
>NA|TRBV11-3|NA|TRBJ2-3
CASTKQADTQYF
TGTGCCAGCACAAAGCAGGCAGATACGCAGTATTTT
>NA|TRBV14|NA|TRBJ1-1
CASSQPGRRGEAFF
TGTGCCAGCAGCCAACCGGGCCGTCGGGGTGAAGCTTTCTTT
>NA|TRBV19|TRBD1|TRBJ2-7
CASSRPGTGVWYEQYF
TGTGCCAGTAGTCGCCCCGGGACAGGGGTGTGGTACGAGCAGTACTTC
>few|TRBV5-5|NA|TRBJ1-2
CASSQNVQGIYPYGYTF
TGTGCCAGCAGCCAAAACGTGCAGGGGATTTATCCCTATGGCTACACCTTC